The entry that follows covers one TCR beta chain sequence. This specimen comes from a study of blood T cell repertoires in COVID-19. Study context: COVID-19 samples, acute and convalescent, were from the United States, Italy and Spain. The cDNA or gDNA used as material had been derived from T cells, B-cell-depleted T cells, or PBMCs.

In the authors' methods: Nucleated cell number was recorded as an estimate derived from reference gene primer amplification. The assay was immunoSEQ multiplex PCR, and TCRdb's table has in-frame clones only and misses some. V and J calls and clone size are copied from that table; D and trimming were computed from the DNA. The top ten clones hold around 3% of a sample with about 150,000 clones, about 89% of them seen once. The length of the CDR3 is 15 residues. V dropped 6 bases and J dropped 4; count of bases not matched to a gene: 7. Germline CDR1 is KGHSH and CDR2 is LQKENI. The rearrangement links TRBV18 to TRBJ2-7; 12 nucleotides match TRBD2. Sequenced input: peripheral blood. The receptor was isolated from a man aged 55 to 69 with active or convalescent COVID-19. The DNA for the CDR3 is TGTGCCAGCTCCCGGACTAGCGGGGACCGGTACGAGCAGTACTTC. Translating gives CASSRTSGDRYEQYF.